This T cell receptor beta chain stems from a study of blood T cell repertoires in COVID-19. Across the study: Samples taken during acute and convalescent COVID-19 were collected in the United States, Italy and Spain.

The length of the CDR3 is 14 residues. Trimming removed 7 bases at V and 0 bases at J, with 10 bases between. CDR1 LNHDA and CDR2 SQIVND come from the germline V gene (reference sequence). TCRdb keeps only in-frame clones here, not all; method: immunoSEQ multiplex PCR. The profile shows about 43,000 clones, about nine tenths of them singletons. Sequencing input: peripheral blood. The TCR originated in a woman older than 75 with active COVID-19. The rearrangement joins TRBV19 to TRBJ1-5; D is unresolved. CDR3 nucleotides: TGTGCCAGTACTACAGCTTATAGCAATCAGCCCCAGCATTTT. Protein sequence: CASTTAYSNQPQHF.